This TCR beta chain was captured in a study of blood T cell repertoires in COVID-19. On the study more broadly: Whether acute or convalescent, the COVID-19 samples came from the United States, Italy and Spain. The analysed material was cDNA or gDNA that came from T cells, B-cell-depleted T cells, or PBMCs.

In the authors' methods: Reference gene primer amplification in the assay estimated nucleated cell counts. Sequencing was performed with immunoSEQ multiplex PCR; in TCRdb, only in-frame clones are kept and a portion is missing. V and J calls and clone size follow that table, whereas D and trimming were derived from the DNA. This sample yields about 160,000 clones, of which over 65% are seen a single time; about 8.3% belongs to the top ten. Trimming at V came to 2 bases and at J to 2 bases, leaving 7 bases not matched to a gene. Germline CDR1 and CDR2: SGHDT and YYEEEE. This CDR3 spans 17 amino acids.

Sequenced: peripheral blood. The rearrangement links TRBV5-6 to TRBJ2-5, with 12 bases that match TRBD2. The sequence was obtained from a man aged 55 to 70 with acute or convalescent COVID-19. The CDR3, as DNA: TGTGCCAGCAGCTTTGCGACTAGCGGGGGTTTTCAAGAGACCCAGTACTTC. It codes for CASSFATSGGFQETQYF.